Presented here are 10 T cell receptor beta chains from one specimen sequenced in a study of CXCR4 blockade with PD-1 therapy in pancreatic cancer. The method was immunoSEQ multiplex PCR; TCRdb's version includes in-frame clones alone and lacks a portion of them. The sample includes about 8,000 clones, roughly 50% seen only once; the top ten take under 8.5%. Sequencing used tumor tissue. These receptors were obtained from a human donor with pancreatic ductal adenocarcinoma.

The chain recombines TRBV19 with TRBJ1-1; 7 nucleotides line up with TRBD1. Germline V gives CDR1 LNHDA, CDR2 SQIVND (reference sequence). The CDR3 sequence is 14 residues long. The V and J ends lost 3 bases and 5 bases, in that order; junction bases with no gene match: 6. CDR3 bases: TGTGCCAGTAGTATCCCGACAGGGACAACTGAAGCTTTCTTT. Its translation is CASSIPTGTTEAFF.

The chain recombines TRBV19 with TRBJ2-5; D is unresolved. The V end was cut by 6 bases, the J end by 2 bases, with 13 bases between. This CDR3 comprises 14 residues. Germline V lookup: CDR1 LNHDA, CDR2 SQIVND (reference sequence). The CDR3 region is CASRSRAPQETQYF. In DNA, the CDR3 is TGTGCCAGTAGGAGCCGGGCTCCTCAAGAGACCCAGTACTTC.

Only a few counts were recorded for this clone. The V and J genes are TRBV4-1 and TRBJ2-1; TRBD2 matches at 8 bases. CDR3 size: 18 residues. Germline V gene data show CDR1 as MGHRA and CDR2 as YSYEKL. Trimming removed 1 base from V and 4 bases from J; junction bases left unmatched: 12. CDR3 amino acids: CASSQVLGISGVYNEQFF. DNA of the CDR3: TGCGCCAGCAGCCAAGTTCTCGGGATTAGCGGGGTTTACAATGAGCAGTTCTTC.

V is TRBV28 and J is TRBJ2-7, with D maybe TRBD2 (6 bases). Germline V gives CDR1 MDHEN, CDR2 SYDVKM. The CDR3 is made up of 15 amino acids. V was pared by 5 bases and J by 3 bases, with 17 bases between. In DNA, the CDR3 is TGTGCCAGCAGTGTGGGGACTGGGCCCCTCTACGAGCAGTACTTC. This codes for CASSVGTGPLYEQYF.

V is TRBV11-3 and J is TRBJ2-7; the D gene is possibly TRBD1 (5 bases). Germline CDR1 SGHNT, CDR2 YENEEA. The ends were cut back, 0 bases at V and 6 bases at J, with 15 bases in the middle. The CDR3 is 15 residues long. CDR3 in DNA: TGTGCCAGCAGCTTAGAGGCTTCCCAGGGCCGCGAGCAGTACTTC. As protein: CASSLEASQGREQYF.

V usage is TRBV6-7 and J usage is TRBJ2-1; the match to TRBD2 covers 10 bases. TRBV6-7 is an open reading frame, and its role is uncertain. V shed 7 bases, J shed 5 bases, and the junction held 11 bases outside the gene matches. The CDR3 is made up of 16 amino acids. Written as DNA, the CDR3 is TGTGCCAGCACCATAATCAAGACTAGCGGGCACAATGAGCAGTTCTTC. Encoded protein: CASTIIKTSGHNEQFF.

The genes are TRBV12-5 and TRBJ2-3; D is uncertain. Germline CDR1 LGHNT, CDR2 FRNRAP. The CDR3 has 14 amino acids. The CDR3: CVSSRHRPSHTQYF. The CDR3 coding sequence is TGTGTCAGCAGCCGACATCGGCCATCCCATACGCAGTATTTT.

The chain joins TRBV7-6 to TRBJ2-5, with D possibly matching TRBD2 (7 bases). The V end was cut by 6 bases, the J end by 2 bases, with 16 bases between. This CDR3 spans 15 amino acids. Germline CDR1 is SGHVS and CDR2 is FNYEAQ. In nucleotides, the CDR3 is TGTGCCAGCAGTCGAGGGGGGGACGGTCAAGAGACCCAGTACTTC. This encodes CASSRGGDGQETQYF. The entire variable domain, with the rest obtained from reference TRBV7-6 and TRBJ2-5, is as follows: GAGVSQSPRYKVTKRGQDVALRCDPISGHVSLYWYRQALGQGPEFLTYFNYEAQQDKSGLPNDRFSAERPEGSISTLTIQRTEQRDSAMYRCASSRGGDGQETQYFGPGTRLLVL.

This clone has a handful of counts. The chain links TRBV9 to TRBJ2-1; 13 bases align to TRBD2. This CDR3 region has 13 residues. In germline, CDR1 is SGDLS, CDR2 YYNGEE. Trimming at V came to 9 bases and at J to 9 bases, leaving 6 bases not matched to a gene. CDR3 residues: CATGLAGAGEQFF. CDR3 bases: TGTGCCACAGGACTAGCGGGAGCTGGTGAGCAGTTCTTC. The whole variable domain, filled in from reference TRBV9 and TRBJ2-1, reads DSGVTQTPKHLITATGQRVTLRCSPRSGDLSVYWYQQSLDQGLQFLIQYYNGEERAKGNILERFSAQQFPDLHSELNLSSLELGDSALYFCATGLAGAGEQFFGPGTRLTVL.

V is TRBV23-1 and J is TRBJ2-3, with D tentatively TRBD1 (7 bases). TRBV23-1 is an ORF, and what it does is uncertain. This CDR3 has 18 residues. Trimming cost V 4 bases and J 4 bases, with 24 bases left between them. In nucleotides, the CDR3 is TGCGCCAGCAGTCGCGGGACAGTATTAACCAAGCGGGCAGATACGCAGTATTTT. Translated, it gives CASSRGTVLTKRADTQYF.